A selection of T cell receptor beta chains follows, all from one sample in a study of CD8 T cells in ankylosing spondylitis. MiXCR was run by TCRdb on the 5' RACE reads, yielding one entry per CDR3 protein. The sample has fewer than 250,000 distinct CDR3 sequences, roughly a tenth seen once. Sequencing was done on a sample of blood, either unsorted or a sorted T cell fraction (not recorded which). The receptors originated from a male donor with ankylosing spondylitis or in good health (not recorded which). The CDR3 runs from the conserved cysteine through the conserved F or W. A D gene is named only where the DNA matches it firmly. Expanded clones get a size class; other rows say once, few or many, or leave the size out.

v_call	clone_size	j_call	d_call	cdr3_length	cdr3_aa	cdr3_nt
TRBV29-1	few	TRBJ2-2	.	15	CSVLPQGSNTGELFF	TGCAGCGTTCTTCCCCAGGGCTCGAACACCGGGGAGCTGTTTTTT
TRBV12-3/TRBV12-4	.	TRBJ2-2	.	14	CASRPTGITGELFF	TGTGCCAGCAGGCCCACAGGGATCACCGGGGAGCTGTTTTTT
TRBV9	many	TRBJ2-1	TRBD2	13	CASSPSGLNEQFF	TGTGCCAGCAGCCCTTCGGGACTAAATGAGCAGTTCTTC
TRBV20-1	many	TRBJ1-1	TRBD1	14	CSGTEEHRGTEAFF	TGCAGCGGGACAGAGGAACACCGGGGTACTGAAGCTTTCTTT
TRBV3-1	many	TRBJ2-2	.	11	CASWGTGELFF	TGTGCCAGCTGGGGGACAGGGGAGCTGTTTTTT
TRBV20-1	many	TRBJ2-1	TRBD2	13	CSARTSGYNEQFF	TGCAGCGCGAGGACTAGCGGATACAATGAGCAGTTCTTC
TRBV20-1	many	TRBJ1-5	.	14	CSAREFRSNQPQHF	TGCAGTGCTAGAGAATTTCGAAGCAATCAGCCCCAGCATTTT
TRBV7-2	few	TRBJ2-5	TRBD2	14	CASSQGLVGETQYF	TGTGCCAGCAGCCAAGGACTAGTGGGAGAGACCCAGTACTTC
TRBV27	many	TRBJ2-3	TRBD1	17	CASSFPPGTGVTDTQYF	TGTGCCAGCAGTTTTCCGCCCGGGACAGGGGTCACAGATACGCAGTATTTT
TRBV12-3/TRBV12-4	many	TRBJ2-6	.	14	CASSLNAGANVLTF	TGTGCCAGCAGTTTGAACGCCGGGGCCAACGTCCTGACTTTC
TRBV5-1	.	TRBJ1-1	TRBD1	15	CASSPGQGALTEAFF	TGCGCCAGCAGCCCAGGACAGGGGGCGCTAACTGAAGCTTTCTTT
TRBV20-1	.	TRBJ1-1	.	14	CSARPAGVNTEAFF	TGCAGTGCTAGGCCGGCGGGGGTGAACACTGAAGCTTTCTTT